Below, 21 T cell receptor beta chains from the same sample are listed, as sequenced in a study of human T cells and chemical hapten exposure. Time point: pre-sensitization, week 0. As for treatment: therapeutic diphenylcyclopropenone sensitization with weekly scalp DPC. TCRdb processed the RACE reads anew with MiXCR; each CDR3 protein has one entry. The sample lists around 110,000 distinct CDR3 sequences, approximately 12% occurring once. The starting material was whole blood, obtained in connection with sensitization to the hapten diphenylcyclopropenone (DPC). These receptors were taken from a woman between 45 and 65 years old with alopecia areata. Some clones in this sample may be carry-over from other donors' samples.

The chain links TRBV7-9 to TRBJ1-4; 7 nucleotides line up with TRBD1. J lost 9 bases, V lost 0 bases, and 13 bases had no gene match. CDR1 SEHNR and CDR2 FQNEAQ come from the germline V gene (reference sequence). The CDR3 loop spans 17 amino acids. In DNA, the CDR3 is TGTGCCAGCAGCTTAGCGATTTTGGGACAGCTCTCCCAAAAACTGTTTTTT. As protein: CASSLAILGQLSQKLFF.

In its sample, this clonotype was seen many times. The rearrangement links TRBV28 to TRBJ2-2; D is perhaps TRBD1 (5 bases). The CDR3 is made up of 15 amino acids. Germline V gene data show CDR1 as MDHEN and CDR2 as SYDVKM. The ends were cut back, 5 bases at V and 1 base at J, with 11 bases in the middle. Here the CDR3 DNA reads TGTGCCAGCAGTGCTTATGGACAGAACACCGGGGAGCTGTTTTTT. Protein: CASSAYGQNTGELFF. The variable domain in full, with the rest retrieved from reference TRBV28 and TRBJ2-2, is DVKVTQSSRYLVKRTGEKVFLECVQDMDHENMFWYRQDPGLGLRLIYFSYDVKMKEKGDIPEGYSVSREKKERFSLILESASTNQTSMYLCASSAYGQNTGELFFGEGSRLTVL.

The V gene is TRBV27, the J gene TRBJ2-4, with 8 bases identical to TRBD1. The CDR3 runs 15 residues. CDR1 MNHEY and CDR2 SMNVEV come from the germline V gene (reference sequence). V trimming: 6 bases; J trimming: 7 bases; junction bases outside the gene matches: 11. CDR3 loop: CASSKDRGLLNIQYF. Here the CDR3 DNA reads TGTGCCAGCAGCAAAGACAGGGGCTTATTGAACATTCAGTACTTC.

The chain links TRBV7-9 to TRBJ1-1, with a weak D call TRBD1 (6 bases). CDR3 size: 15 residues. The V gene lost 2 bases and the J gene lost 5 bases, with 15 bases spanning the gap. Per germline, CDR1 SEHNR and CDR2 FQNEAQ (reference sequence). The CDR3 DNA reads TGTGCCAGCAGCTTACTACAGGGAGGAGCGACTGAAGCTTTCTTT. Its translation is CASSLLQGGATEAFF.

Ten or more counts support this clonotype. CDR3 in amino acids: CASSLGLAGNNEQFF. CDR3 nucleotides: TGCGCCAGCAGCTTGGGACTAGCGGGGAACAATGAGCAGTTCTTC. The rearrangement joins TRBV5-1 to TRBJ2-1; the match to TRBD2 covers 11 bases. In germline, CDR1 is SGHRS, CDR2 YFSETQ. V lost 0 bases to trimming and J lost 5 bases; unmatched junction nucleotides: 1. The CDR3 spans 15 residues.

The chain is built from TRBV6-1 and TRBJ2-7, with D possibly TRBD1 on 6 matching bases. V lost 6 bases and J lost 0, with 12 bases in between. The germline V gene encodes CDR1 MNHNS and CDR2 SASEGT. The CDR3 sequence is 14 residues long. The CDR3 DNA reads TGTGCCAGCAGCATGACAGGACCCTCCTACGAGCAGTACTTC. This translates into CASSMTGPSYEQYF.

Here the CDR3 reads CASSPRASGPNEKLFF. The DNA for the CDR3 is TGTGCCAGCTCACCTCGAGCTAGTGGGCCTAATGAAAAACTGTTTTTT. This rearrangement joins TRBV18 to TRBJ1-4, with unresolved D. From germline, CDR1 is KGHSH and CDR2 LQKENI. V was shortened by 3 bases and J by 3 bases, with 14 bases between the two germline ends. The CDR3 sequence is 16 residues long.

The chain recombines TRBV7-2 with TRBJ2-2; D not certain. This CDR3 is built from 15 residues. V was shortened by 1 base and J by 1 base, with 7 bases between the two germline ends. Germline V lookup: CDR1 SGHTA, CDR2 FQGNSA. Here the CDR3 DNA reads TGTGCCAGCAGCTTAGAGGCTGTGAACACCGGGGAGCTGTTTTTT. This sequence encodes CASSLEAVNTGELFF.

The gene calls are TRBV4-2 and TRBJ1-2, with a weak D call TRBD1 (5 bases). V was cut by 4 bases and J by 7 bases, with 28 bases left in between. The length of the CDR3 is 18 residues. CDR1 is LGHNA, CDR2 YNFKEQ, per germline. The CDR3 nucleotides are TGTGCCAGCAGCCCCGAAATGCTGCGGGACCCCCTAGGCGGTGGCTACACCTTC. This encodes CASSPEMLRDPLGGGYTF.

J is TRBJ1-3 and V is TRBV20-1; D gene unclear. This CDR3 has 13 amino acids. Germline V lookup: CDR1 DFQATT, CDR2 SNEGSKA (reference sequence). The CDR3: CSAFASSGNTIYF. CDR3 sequence (DNA): TGCAGCGCGTTTGCTAGTTCTGGAAACACCATATATTTT.

This clonotype was found a few times. The chain employs TRBV5-8 and TRBJ2-6; 7 positions agree with TRBD1. V gave up 0 bases and J gave up 1 base; unmatched junction bases: 10. The CDR3 has 19 residues. Germline CDR1 and CDR2: SGHTS and YDEGEE. The CDR3 nucleotides are TGTGCCAGCAGCTTGGAAGTGTGGACAGGACTGTCTGGGGCCAACGTCCTGACTTTC. Translating gives CASSLEVWTGLSGANVLTF.

This clonotype was observed at least ten times. The CDR3 bases are TGTGCCAGTTCCCCCGGAACAGCGGGTGTCGGCTACACCTTC. This codes for CASSPGTAGVGYTF. The V call is TRBV11-2, the J call TRBJ1-2; D is unresolved. The CDR3 covers 14 residues. The V end lost 9 bases, the J end lost 8 bases, and 22 bases lay between the germline ends. CDR1 is SGHAT, CDR2 FQNNGV, per germline.

The DNA for the CDR3 is TGTGCCAGCAGCTTAAGCGGGGGTATAGATACGCAGTATTTT. It specifies CASSLSGGIDTQYF. The rearrangement links TRBV7-2 to TRBJ2-3, with 8 bases lining up with TRBD2. J gave up 5 bases and V 2 bases, and 3 bases lay outside the gene matches. The CDR3 totals 14 residues. Germline V gives CDR1 SGHTA, CDR2 FQGNSA.

This clonotype turned up a few times. The V gene is TRBV7-6, the J gene TRBJ1-2; D is unclear. The CDR3 length is 13 residues. V lost 1 base, J lost 0 bases, and 3 bases lay in between. Germline lookup yields CDR1 SGHVS and CDR2 FNYEAQ. The CDR3 DNA follows: TGTGCCAGCAGCTTAGGACCTAACTATGGCTACACCTTC. Protein: CASSLGPNYGYTF.

This chain links TRBV28 with TRBJ1-5; possibly TRBD1 for D (5 bases). The CDR3 extends over 12 amino acids. Germline V lookup: CDR1 MDHEN, CDR2 SYDVKM. The V end lost 10 bases, the J end lost 7 bases, and 14 bases lay between the germline ends. This chain's CDR3 is CAIQQGVQPQHF. The CDR3 DNA reads TGTGCCATCCAGCAAGGGGTCCAGCCCCAGCATTTT.

V and J are TRBV18 and TRBJ2-1, with 8 bases fitting TRBD2. The CDR3 has 18 residues. CDR1 KGHSH and CDR2 LQKENI come from the germline V gene. V gave up 3 bases and J gave up 1 base; unmatched junction bases: 11. CDR3 in amino acids: CASSPTNAGGTSYNEQFF. CDR3 coding DNA: TGTGCCAGCTCACCTACCAATGCGGGGGGAACGTCCTACAATGAGCAGTTCTTC.

This clonotype was counted many times. As DNA, the CDR3 is TGTGCCAGCAGTTACTCGACCGGTTTTAACTATGGCTACACCTTC. Translating it yields CASSYSTGFNYGYTF. The V and J genes are TRBV6-2 or TRBV6-3 and TRBJ1-2; D is undetermined. The CDR3 sequence is 15 residues long. Germline V lookup: CDR1 MNHEY, CDR2 SVGEGT. V lost 0 bases and J lost 1, with 9 bases in between.

This clonotype appeared many times. V and J are TRBV11-3 and TRBJ2-3; 11 positions agree with TRBD1. CDR1 is SGHNT and CDR2 is YENEEA in the germline V gene. V lost 4 bases to trimming and J lost 4 bases; unmatched junction nucleotides: 4. The CDR3 spans 15 residues. The CDR3 is CASSSGQGAADTQYF. In nucleotides, the CDR3 is TGTGCCAGCAGCTCCGGACAGGGGGCGGCAGATACGCAGTATTTT.

This clonotype was seen a handful of times. This chain uses TRBV7-6 with TRBJ2-1; TRBD2 matches at 7 bases. The V and J ends lost 1 base and 3 bases, in that order; junction bases with no gene match: 12. In germline, CDR1 is SGHVS, CDR2 FNYEAQ. This CDR3 is 18 amino acids long. The CDR3: CASSLGSKLAELYNEQFF. CDR3 DNA sequence: TGTGCCAGCAGCTTAGGGTCTAAGCTAGCGGAGCTCTACAATGAGCAGTTCTTC. The complete variable domain, with remaining parts taken from reference TRBV7-6 and TRBJ2-1, reads GAGVSQSPRYKVTKRGQDVALRCDPISGHVSLYWYRQALGQGPEFLTYFNYEAQQDKSGLPNDRFSAERPEGSISTLTIQRTEQRDSAMYRCASSLGSKLAELYNEQFFGPGTRLTVL.

The table lists this clonotype with a few counts. The V and J genes are TRBV11-2 and TRBJ1-5; D gene unclear. This CDR3 comprises 13 residues. Germline lookup yields CDR1 SGHAT and CDR2 FQNNGV. Trimming cost V 1 base and J 6 bases, with 7 bases left between them. The CDR3 here is CASSLGSGQPQHF. CDR3 nucleotides: TGTGCCAGCAGCTTAGGGTCTGGTCAGCCCCAGCATTTT. The variable domain in full, with the rest retrieved from reference TRBV11-2 and TRBJ1-5, is EAGVAQSPRYKIIEKRQSVAFWCNPISGHATLYWYQQILGQGPKLLIQFQNNGVVDDSQLPKDRFSAERLKGVDSTLKIQPAKLEDSAVYLCASSLGSGQPQHFGDGTRLSIL.

This clonotype was observed a few times. The V gene is TRBV7-9, the J gene TRBJ1-2; no clear D gene. V was clipped by 5 bases and J by 4 bases, with 14 bases between them. The CDR3 runs 14 residues. Germline values: CDR1 SEHNR, CDR2 FQNEAQ (reference sequence). CDR3 sequence reads: CASSLTEGGYGYTF. DNA for the CDR3: TGTGCCAGCAGCCTCACGGAAGGTGGCTATGGCTACACCTTC. Filled out from reference TRBV7-9 and TRBJ1-2, the complete variable domain reads DTGVSQNPRHKITKRGQNVTFRCDPISEHNRLYWYRQTLGQGPEFLTYFQNEAQLEKSRLLSDRFSAERPKGSFSTLEIQRTEQGDSAMYLCASSLTEGGYGYTFGSGTRLTVV.